The 10 T cell receptor beta chains below were found in one sample sequenced in a study of regulatory dendritic cells for organ transplantation. The antigens these receptors bind are not known. Sorted subsets were CFSE-labeled and cultured approximately 5 days with allogeneic dendritic cells. The repertoire was sequenced with immunoSEQ multiplex PCR; TCRdb's copy has only in-frame clones and lacks some. The sample has approximately 11,000 clones, 80% seen once. What was sequenced was memory CD4+ T cells from blood cultured with dendritic cells. The subset is: CD45RO+ memory T cells. The receptors stem from a human donor in good health.

The rearrangement uses TRBV4-2 and TRBJ1-3, with a tentative D call TRBD1 (6 bases). The CDR3 is 18 residues long. In germline, CDR1 is LGHNA, CDR2 YNFKEQ. The V gene lost 0 bases and the J gene lost 1 base, with 16 bases spanning the gap. The CDR3 sequence is CASSQEPTGEHSGNTIYF. The CDR3, as DNA: TGTGCCAGCAGCCAAGAACCGACAGGAGAACATTCTGGAAACACCATATATTTT.

The rearrangement uses TRBV28 and TRBJ2-1; D possibly matches TRBD1 or TRBD2 (5 bases each). CDR1 and CDR2 (germline): MDHEN, SYDVKM. This CDR3 region has 18 residues. The V and J ends lost 6 bases and 0 bases respectively, with 21 bases between them. This chain's CDR3 is CASSGNPRQSSSYNEQFF. The CDR3 region has the DNA TGTGCCAGCAGCGGGAACCCTAGACAGTCCAGCTCCTACAATGAGCAGTTCTTC.

V is TRBV11-2 and J is TRBJ2-2, with 15 bases aligning to TRBD2. J gave up 5 bases and V 4 bases, and 2 bases lay outside the gene matches. CDR1 and CDR2 (germline): SGHAT, FQNNGV. The CDR3 runs 16 residues. The CDR3 DNA is TGTGCCAGCAGCTCCGGACTAGCGGGAGGGACCGGGGAGCTGTTTTTT. The encoded protein is CASSSGLAGGTGELFF. The whole variable domain, remainder taken from reference TRBV11-2 and TRBJ2-2, is EAGVAQSPRYKIIEKRQSVAFWCNPISGHATLYWYQQILGQGPKLLIQFQNNGVVDDSQLPKDRFSAERLKGVDSTLKIQPAKLEDSAVYLCASSSGLAGGTGELFFGEGSRLTVL.

The rearrangement links TRBV2 to TRBJ2-1; possible D gene TRBD2, 6 bases. The V gene lost 4 bases and the J gene lost 1 base, with 8 bases spanning the gap. From germline, CDR1 is SNHLY and CDR2 FYNNEI. The CDR3 totals 14 residues. CDR3 loop: CASSVAGSYNEQFF. The DNA for the CDR3 is TGTGCCAGCAGTGTGGCGGGATCCTACAATGAGCAGTTCTTC.

V usage is TRBV2 and J usage is TRBJ2-7; 10 nucleotides agree with TRBD1. Germline V gene data show CDR1 as SNHLY and CDR2 as FYNNEI. This CDR3 has 13 amino acids. Trimming cost V 6 bases and J 4 bases; bases outside gene matches: 3. The CDR3 bases are TGTGCCAGCAGGACAGGGGGCTTATACGAGCAGTACTTC. This gives the protein CASRTGGLYEQYF.

This chain connects TRBV7-2 to TRBJ2-5; 8 bases align to TRBD2. Per germline, CDR1 SGHTA and CDR2 FQGNSA. The CDR3 spans 16 residues. Germline trimming cut 4 bases from V and 4 bases from J; bases unmatched to any gene: 11. Written as DNA, the CDR3 is TGTGCCAGCAGCTCTGGTCCGGGACTAGGAGGAGAGACCCAGTACTTC. Its translation is CASSSGPGLGGETQYF. Supplemented by reference TRBV7-2 and TRBJ2-5, the full variable domain reads GAGVSQSPSNKVTEKGKDVELRCDPISGHTALYWYRQSLGQGLEFLIYFQGNSAPDKSGLPSDRFSAERTGGSVSTLTIQRTQQEDSAVYLCASSSGPGLGGETQYFGPGTRLLVL.

The chain joins TRBV6-6 to TRBJ1-5; 12 bases agree with TRBD1. This CDR3 has 15 residues. After removal of 9 bases from V and 4 bases from J, the junction contained 7 bases not matched to a gene. From germline, CDR1 is MNHNY and CDR2 SVGAGI (reference sequence). The CDR3 sequence is CASTGTGGRNQPQHF. In DNA form, the CDR3 reads TGTGCCAGTACCGGGACAGGGGGCCGAAATCAGCCCCAGCATTTT.

The V call is TRBV18, the J call TRBJ2-5, with a weak D call TRBD2 (6 bases). The germline CDR1 and CDR2 sequences are KGHSH and LQKENI. This CDR3 comprises 16 residues. The V gene lost 2 bases and the J gene lost 4 bases, with 17 bases spanning the gap. The CDR3 reads CASSPGQGGVGETQYF. The CDR3 DNA follows: TGTGCCAGCTCACCAGGTCAGGGAGGAGTGGGAGAGACCCAGTACTTC.

This clone has more than one count but fewer than ten. The genes are TRBV18 and TRBJ2-7, with D perhaps matching TRBD1 or TRBD2 (5 bases each). V was cut by 3 bases and J by 7 bases, with 13 bases left in between. This CDR3 is built from 13 residues. Germline lookup yields CDR1 KGHSH and CDR2 LQKENI. CDR3 nucleotide sequence: TGTGCCAGCTCACCCGGGACCGCTTTTGAGCAGTACTTC. Translation: CASSPGTAFEQYF. Full variable domain (rest looked up from reference TRBV18 and TRBJ2-7): NAGVMQNPRHLVRRRGQEARLRCSPMKGHSHVYWYRQLPEEGLKFMVYLQKENIIDESGMPKERFSAEFPKEGPSILRIQQVVRGDSAAYFCASSPGTAFEQYFGPGTRLTVT.

J is TRBJ2-1 and V is TRBV6-4, with TRBD2 matching over 11 bases. The V segment lost 2 bases and the J segment 12 bases; nucleotides outside the gene matches: 9. From germline, CDR1 is MRHNA and CDR2 SNTAGT. This CDR3 region has 15 residues. In DNA, the CDR3 is TGTGCCAGCAGTGACGGGACTAGCGGAGCGGCTGGGCAGTTCTTC. It yields the protein CASSDGTSGAAGQFF.